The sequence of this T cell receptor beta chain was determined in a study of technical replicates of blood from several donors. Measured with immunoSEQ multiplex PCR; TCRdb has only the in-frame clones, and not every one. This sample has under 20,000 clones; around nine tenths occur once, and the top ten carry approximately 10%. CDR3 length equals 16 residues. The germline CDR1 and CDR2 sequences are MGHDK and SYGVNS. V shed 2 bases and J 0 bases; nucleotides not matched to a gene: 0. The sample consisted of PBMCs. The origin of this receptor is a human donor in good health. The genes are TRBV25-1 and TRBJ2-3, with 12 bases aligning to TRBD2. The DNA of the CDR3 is TGTGCCAGCAGTGAAGGGACTAGCGGGAGCACAGATACGCAGTATTTT. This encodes CASSEGTSGSTDTQYF.